This T cell receptor (beta chain) came from a study of vaccination and CD4 T cells after COVID-19. Sample treatment: 10-day PBMC culture with coronavirus spike peptide pools or control peptides (ViraFEST assay). With peptide pools, ViraFEST first expanded antigen-specific T cells and afterwards sequenced their TCRs. The Oncomine TCR Beta short-read assay was applied to DNA of cultured CD4+ T cells. TCRdb ran MiXCR on the PCR reads and lists one entry per CDR3 protein. Here the sample spans around 9,600 distinct CDR3 sequences, approximately 48% being singletons. A word on this clonotype: The antigen remains unidentified.

Trimming took 5 bases from V and 6 from J; bases not matched to a gene: 18. The CDR3 totals 19 residues. Germline V gives CDR1 SEHNR, CDR2 FQNEAQ (reference sequence). Material for sequencing was CD4+ T cells from blood, cultured in vitro. This chain connects TRBV7-9 to TRBJ2-1, with TRBD2 matching 11 bases. This TCR was recovered from a human donor who had recovered from COVID-19. The CDR3 here is CASSPGIAGGPLGPNEQFF. The CDR3 region has the DNA TGTGCCAGCAGCCCAGGAATAGCGGGAGGGCCTCTCGGCCCCAATGAGCAGTTCTTC.